This TCR beta chain derives from a study of beta chain features in type 1 diabetes. On this clone itself: The antigen is not known.

The study reverse transcribed the entire isolated RNA, so it sequenced expressed TCRB transcripts. Several million reads on average were seen across naive, central memory and regulatory T cell samples. Produced via immunoSEQ multiplex PCR; TCRdb's table is partial and in-frame only. The table shows fewer than 45,000 clones, with approximately 60% occurring only once. V was pared by 3 bases and J by 4 bases, with 12 bases between. The CDR3 sequence is 13 residues long. CDR1 and CDR2 from the germline V gene are SQVTM and ANQGSEA. Study-wide points: The naive, central memory and Treg TCRB repertoires looked more alike in patients than they did in healthy donors.

The chain links TRBV29-1 to TRBJ1-2; a weak D match, TRBD1 (6 bases). This clonotype was sampled from a woman in her thirties in good health. The material sequenced was Tregs from blood. CDR3 DNA sequence: TGCAGCGTTGAGGGGGCCGGGGCCTATGGCTACACCTTC. It specifies CSVEGAGAYGYTF.